This T cell receptor (beta chain) was found in a study of blood T cell repertoires in COVID-19. The CDR3 loop spans 12 amino acids. CDR1 MDHEN and CDR2 SYDVKM come from the germline V gene. V gave up 9 bases and J gave up 7 bases, with 10 bases separating them. The protocol was immunoSEQ multiplex PCR, while the TCRdb copy is restricted to in-frame clones and leaves out a portion. The table shows about 77,000 clones, with about nine tenths occurring only once. The clonotype originates from an elderly woman with active or convalescent COVID-19. The chain uses TRBV28 and TRBJ1-6, with TRBD1 as a possible D gene (5 bases). Sequencing was carried out using peripheral blood. The CDR3 protein is CASRDSNSPLHF. CDR3 DNA: TGTGCCAGTAGGGACTCAAATTCACCCCTCCACTTT.